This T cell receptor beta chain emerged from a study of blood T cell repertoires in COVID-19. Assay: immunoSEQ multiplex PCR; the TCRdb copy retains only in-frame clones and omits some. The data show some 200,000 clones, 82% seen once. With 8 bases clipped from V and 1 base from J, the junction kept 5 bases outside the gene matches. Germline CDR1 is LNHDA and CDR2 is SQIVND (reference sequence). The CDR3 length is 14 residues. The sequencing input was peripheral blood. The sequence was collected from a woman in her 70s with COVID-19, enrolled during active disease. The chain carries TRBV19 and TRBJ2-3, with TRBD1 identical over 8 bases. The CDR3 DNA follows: TGTGCCAGTCACATGACAGGGGGCACAGATACGCAGTATTTT. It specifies CASHMTGGTDTQYF.